The clone carrying this T cell receptor (beta chain) was seen once. Its target is unknown. Data came from immunoSEQ multiplex PCR; TCRdb stores just in-frame clones and leaves some out. Here the sample spans approximately 66,000 clones, over 75% being singletons. The data stem from a study of a mutant IDH1 vaccine in newly diagnosed glioma. Overall study: Beforehand, treatment had been radiotherapy, temozolomide, or both; the majority received both.

Germline V gene sequence: CDR1 MNHEY, CDR2 SVGAGI. The CDR3 totals 13 residues. Trimming removed 2 bases from V and 6 bases from J, with 11 bases in between. Time point defined: week 23, last vaccination. With topical imiquimod, each dose of the vaccine consisted of 300 ug of mutant IDH1 20-mer peptide. This TCR was sampled from a man aged 18 to 30 with glioma. This chain connects TRBV6-5 to TRBJ2-7; D might be TRBD1 (6 bases). Sequencing used PBMCs, obtained from a glioma patient whose treatment included an IDH1 peptide vaccine. CDR3 loop: CASSYQGQSEQYF. CDR3 coding DNA: TGTGCCAGCAGTTACCAAGGACAGAGCGAGCAGTACTTC.